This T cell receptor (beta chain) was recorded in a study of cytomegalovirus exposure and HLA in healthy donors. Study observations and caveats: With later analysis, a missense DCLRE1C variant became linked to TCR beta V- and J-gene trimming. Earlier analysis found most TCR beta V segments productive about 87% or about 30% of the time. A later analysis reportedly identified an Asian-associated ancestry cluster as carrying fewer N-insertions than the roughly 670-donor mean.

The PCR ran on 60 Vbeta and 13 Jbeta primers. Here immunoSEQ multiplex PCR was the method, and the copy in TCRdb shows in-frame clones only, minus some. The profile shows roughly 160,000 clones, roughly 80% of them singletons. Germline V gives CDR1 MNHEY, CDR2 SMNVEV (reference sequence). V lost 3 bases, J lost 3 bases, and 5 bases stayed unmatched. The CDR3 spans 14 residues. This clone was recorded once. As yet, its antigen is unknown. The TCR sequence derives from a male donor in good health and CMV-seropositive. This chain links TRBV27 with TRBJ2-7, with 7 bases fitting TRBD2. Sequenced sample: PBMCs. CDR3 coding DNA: TGTGCCAGCAGTTTCTCTAGCGGAATCTACGAGCAGTACTTC. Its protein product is CASSFSSGIYEQYF.